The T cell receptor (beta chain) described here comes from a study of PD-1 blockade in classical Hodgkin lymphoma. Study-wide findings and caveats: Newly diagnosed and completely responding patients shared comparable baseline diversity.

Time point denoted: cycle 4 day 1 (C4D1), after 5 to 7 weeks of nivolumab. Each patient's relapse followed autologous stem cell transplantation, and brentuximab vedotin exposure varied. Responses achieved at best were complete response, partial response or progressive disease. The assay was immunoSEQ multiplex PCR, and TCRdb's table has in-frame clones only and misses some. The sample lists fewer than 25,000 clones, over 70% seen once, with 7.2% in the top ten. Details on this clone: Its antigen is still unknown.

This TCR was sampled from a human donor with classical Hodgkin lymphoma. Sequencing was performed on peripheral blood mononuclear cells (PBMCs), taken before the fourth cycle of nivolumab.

As DNA, the CDR3 is TGTGCCATCAGAGGGGACAGGGGCTGGACCGGGGAGCTGTTTTTT. This encodes CAIRGDRGWTGELFF. The J gene is TRBJ2-2, the V gene TRBV10-3, with 10 bases lining up with TRBD1. The germline gives CDR1 ENHRY, CDR2 SYGVKD. The CDR3 is 15 residues long. V lost 6 bases and J lost 5; bases outside the gene matches: 6.